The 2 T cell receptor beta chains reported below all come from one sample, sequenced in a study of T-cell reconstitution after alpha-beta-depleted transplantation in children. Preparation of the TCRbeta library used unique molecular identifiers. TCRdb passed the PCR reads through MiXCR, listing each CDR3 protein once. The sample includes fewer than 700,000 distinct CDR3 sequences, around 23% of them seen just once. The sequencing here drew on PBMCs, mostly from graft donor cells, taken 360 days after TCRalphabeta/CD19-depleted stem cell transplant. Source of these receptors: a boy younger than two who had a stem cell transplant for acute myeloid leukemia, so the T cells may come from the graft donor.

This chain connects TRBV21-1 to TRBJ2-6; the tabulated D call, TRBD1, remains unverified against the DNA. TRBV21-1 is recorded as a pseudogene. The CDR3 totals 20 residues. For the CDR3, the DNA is TGTGCCAGCCTGGGGAACCCCCGGACAGGCCCCATTTCTGGGGCCAACGTCCTGACTTTC. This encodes CASLGNPRTGPISGANVLTF.

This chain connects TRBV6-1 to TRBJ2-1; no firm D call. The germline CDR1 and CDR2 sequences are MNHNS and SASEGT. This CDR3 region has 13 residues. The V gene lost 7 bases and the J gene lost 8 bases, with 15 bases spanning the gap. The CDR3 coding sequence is TGTGCCAGCATTCCTGACGACCGCCATGAGCAGTTCTTC. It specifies CASIPDDRHEQFF.